The 5 T cell receptor beta chains presented below share a single source sample, sequenced in a study of a mutant IDH1 vaccine in newly diagnosed glioma. The sample's time point: baseline, week 1 (first vaccination visit). As for treatment: pre-vaccination baseline after standard-of-care therapy. Clones were read by immunoSEQ multiplex PCR, and TCRdb kept only the in-frame ones, dropping some. The table lists tens of thousands of clones, about 92% of them singletons. Sequenced here: PBMCs, sampled from a glioma patient treated with radiotherapy, temozolomide or both. The receptor set was obtained from a middle-aged man with glioma.

The genes are TRBV10-2 and TRBJ2-7, with a possible D match to TRBD1 (6 bases). With 3 bases removed from V and 6 bases from J, the gap between germline ends came to 21 bases. The germline CDR1 and CDR2 sequences are WSHSY and SAAADI. The CDR3 extends over 16 amino acids. CDR3 nucleotide sequence: TGCGCCAGCAGTGATCCCCCAGGTGTGGGGGCTCGCGAGCAGTACTTC. Its protein product is CASSDPPGVGAREQYF.

The J gene is TRBJ2-7, the V gene TRBV7-6; TRBD1 agrees at 8 bases. Germline V gives CDR1 SGHVS, CDR2 FNYEAQ. This CDR3 comprises 17 residues. The J segment lost 3 bases and the V segment lost 5 bases, leaving 15 bases of the junction unmatched. CDR3 DNA sequence: TGTGCCAGCAGCGCCCGGGGCAGGGGGCAGCTAAACTACGAGCAGTACTTC. Protein sequence: CASSARGRGQLNYEQYF.

The chain combines TRBV6-5 with TRBJ2-5, with unresolved D. Germline V gene lookup returns CDR1 MNHEY and CDR2 SVGAGI. The CDR3 consists of 15 residues. V lost 3 bases, J lost 7 bases, and 18 bases lay in between. In DNA, the CDR3 is TGTGCCAGCAGTTATAAGTCCCGACTTGGCGGGACCCAGTACTTC. Translation: CASSYKSRLGGTQYF.

The V call is TRBV4-2, the J call TRBJ2-7; D is undetermined. V was shortened by 0 bases and J by 3 bases, with 12 bases between the two germline ends. From germline, CDR1 is LGHNA and CDR2 YNFKEQ. The CDR3 length is 15 residues. CDR3 sequence: CASSQDPGPDYEQYF. CDR3 DNA: TGTGCCAGCAGCCAAGACCCGGGTCCGGACTACGAGCAGTACTTC.

The V and J genes are TRBV27 and TRBJ2-7; the D gene is possibly TRBD1 (5 bases). The CDR3 spans 14 residues. The V end lost 6 bases, the J end lost 6 bases, and 18 bases lay between the germline ends. Germline CDR1 and CDR2: MNHEY and SMNVEV (reference sequence). The CDR3 DNA follows: TGTGCCAGCAGACTCGACGCAGGGCCGGGCGAGCAGTACTTC. Translating it yields CASRLDAGPGEQYF.